This TCR beta chain derives from a study of cytomegalovirus exposure and HLA in healthy donors (dated by TCRdb to 2016 to 2017). The study in broad terms: An earlier analysis of several hundred of the donors reported roughly 270 Gb of sequence data and some 120 million unique TCR beta sequences from 150 million to 200 million T cells. HLA typing included class I and class II loci at four-digit resolution. The study combined high-throughput TCR immunosequencing, statistical association of individual TCRs with disease status, and machine learning to predict cytomegalovirus infection status. The later analysis used no new phenotypic data to find candidate immune exposures, relying instead on TCR beta sequences and their occurrence across donors. The study used immunosequencing to profile the T cell repertoires of some 600 subjects and linked those repertoires to cytomegalovirus serostatus. Among the roughly 390 genotyped donors, roughly 80% belonged to the genetic ancestry cluster associated with self-reported Caucasian donors. About 300 gigabases of sequencing data and approximately 80 million unique TCR sequences were included in an early release covering around 650 HLA-typed donors. In addition to the first cohort of 650 to 800 subjects, a separate validation cohort of approximately 130 different subjects was used. Donor age, sex, ethnicity and CMV serostatus were collected together with the repertoire data. About five DR-DQ haplotypes were handled as single units for association and clustering, since linkage in the cohort was strong. Typing coverage varied by locus: about 620-630 donors for A, B, C, DRB1 and DQB1; roughly 560 for DQA1; about 590 for DPA1; about 450 for DPB1. An earlier analysis of roughly 580 of the donors used high-throughput TCR beta sequencing to judge whether each TCR beta V gene segment behaved as functional or pseudogenic. The study aimed to test whether signatures of past pathogen exposure could be identified by cataloging public T cell receptors. A later genetic analysis used genome-wide SNP genotypes for about 60% of the roughly 700 donors, treating that subset as a discovery cohort. Among 350 to 400 genotyped donors of the cohort, an average of around 240,000 unique TCR beta nucleotide sequences were sequenced per donor, roughly a sixth of them non-productive. Every discovery cohort repertoire had been produced on one sequencing platform. To study patterns of TCR occurrence, a later analysis re-analyzed previously published TCR beta repertoires from under 750 donors and added high-resolution HLA genotyping. Broader findings and caveats from the paper: Strong co-occurrence of HLA alleles, especially DR and DQ, made assigning TCR associations to individual alleles difficult. Most TCR sequences were seen in very few donors, while some public TCRs were found in many individuals. In a later analysis, some 18,000 TCR beta sequences were associated with specific HLA alleles at a false discovery rate of 0.05. A further reported finding was that TCR beta sequences accurately predicted the HLA-A and HLA-B alleles for most subjects in the first cohort. In a later analysis, TCR association rates were found to vary across HLA loci, with the most associated TCRs seen for DRB1 alleles and the fewest for HLA-C alleles. A few of the identified cytomegalovirus-associated TCR beta chains were confirmed in vitro to be specific for cytomegalovirus antigens. A cluster of highly shared sequence variants was judged likely to represent a technical artifact of the sequencing pipeline. For the cohort, immune exposure information was limited to CMV serostatus. In the study, 150 to 200 TCR beta chains were listed as associated with cytomegalovirus. Linkage disequilibrium might explain the correlated functional status among segregating V segments, but an unknown experimental factor could not be ruled out. An earlier analysis of 587 of the donors showed that most TCR beta V segments appeared in productive rearrangements either about 90% or about 30% of the time, which broadly matched IMGT annotations. A later genetic analysis associated a missense DCLRE1C variant with V-gene and J-gene trimming of TCR beta chains, and an independent cohort replicated the association. In a later genetic analysis, fewer N-insertions in productive TCRs were reported among donors in an Asian-associated ancestry cluster than the roughly 700-donor mean. Compared with equally common non-associated chains, HLA-associated TCR beta chains in a later analysis were more clonally expanded and had lower generation probabilities. The presence/absence analyses assumed that sequencing depth was roughly uniform across donors, and that assumption may not be true. HLA typing was unavailable for some donors at each locus, so association tests used only the typed subset. Over 15 rarely observed V segments, including chromosome 9 orphons, were excluded from the earlier analysis of some 590 of the donors because counts were too low. The authors suggested that the approach could potentially be generalized to other disease states and immunological phenotypes. Cytomegalovirus status was reported to be diagnosed by the classifier with high specificity and sensitivity in both the original and validation cohorts. Several of the top co-occurrence clusters appeared to be linked to parvovirus B19, influenza, CMV and Epstein-Barr virus, according to a later analysis. The cohort was sequenced for TCR beta chains only, and without alpha or paired-chain data the features that could be detected were limited. Most CMV-associated TCR beta chains appeared to be HLA-restricted in a later analysis, and the HLA associations seemed to be driven largely by CMV exposure.

In total, roughly 670 healthy bone marrow donors made up the cohort. At the time of sampling, every cohort member was nominally healthy, though immune exposures that went unrecorded were likely present. The donor was CMV seronegative and belonged to the group of roughly 330 seronegative cohort members. Each donor provided a peripheral blood sample, and peripheral blood mononuclear cells were used for TCR beta sequencing. The Qiagen DNeasy Blood Extraction Kit was used to extract genomic DNA from the blood cell samples. The library was made by the immunoSEQ multiplex PCR assay. A mixture of 60 forward primers for TCR Vbeta segments and 13 reverse primers for TCR Jbeta segments was used in the multiplex PCR. The CDR3 region of rearranged TCR beta genes was amplified from genomic DNA by a multiplex PCR assay. The amplified TCR beta libraries were sequenced on the Illumina HiSeq System as 87-base-pair reads. On the study's bioinformatics: A later analysis tallied about 77 million unique TCR beta chains across the 610 or so repertoires, and around 12 million of those chains were shared by two or more donors. Raw reads were error-corrected and collapsed into unique sequences with a nearest-neighbor algorithm that merged closely related sequences to remove PCR and sequencing errors. CDR3 sequences were aligned to IMGT reference sequences to assign V, D and J gene segments. For a sequence to be retained, a match of at least six nucleotides to both a V gene segment and a J gene segment was required. Rearrangements were called productive when the CDR3 lacked stop codons and stayed in frame with V and J; all others were non-productive. CDR3 was defined according to IMGT convention as the region running from the second conserved V-encoded cysteine to the conserved J-encoded phenylalanine. The earlier analysis of 587 of the donors excluded any sequence lacking an unambiguous match to a single V gene segment. An earlier analysis of a few hundred of the donors classified V segments as functional when productive rearrangements were above 56.7% and as segregating when the standard deviation between donors was above 5%. A statistical classification framework was built to diagnose cytomegalovirus status from the catalog of TCR beta chain sequences. V and J gene assignment, in a later analysis, came from comparing TCR nucleotide sequences with IMGT/GENE-DB human TR gene sequences. Using the TCRdist pipeline, a later analysis assigned CDR3 sequences along with most-parsimonious VDJ recombination scenarios. A later analysis defined each TCR beta chain by its CDR3 amino acid sequence plus V-gene family, and excluded reads lacking a unique V-gene family. In a later analysis, 450 to 600 highly shared, low-generation-probability nucleotide sequences were removed to address suspected cross-contamination and a sequencing artifact. For each public chain, a later analysis derived a clonal expansion index from normalized ranks of inferred template counts within each repertoire. In a later analysis, generation probabilities were computed with a VDJ recombination model fitted to out-of-frame rearrangements, and the resulting probabilities were checked against IGoR. In a later analysis, hypergeometric tests were used to score TCR-TCR, TCR-HLA and TCR-CMV co-occurrence, with a repertoire-size bias correction applied to TCR pairs. In a later analysis, false discovery rates were estimated by permuting HLA or CMV assignments 20 times. A later analysis grouped co-occurring TCRs with DBSCAN, adding TCRdist sequence similarity when clustering within HLA-allele-positive subsets. Co-occurrence clustering excluded repertoires with fewer than 30,000 or more than 120,000 public chains, plus five with anomalous nucleotide sharing. As stored in TCRdb, this immuneACCESS dataset retains in-frame rearrangements with V and J assigned. A fraction of the clones does not appear; measured against another copy, unresolved V genes explain less than half of the discrepancy, and the remainder lacks a known reason. V and J calls plus clone size are reproduced from that table; the DNA served to infer D and trimming. For this sample the table gives some 120,000 clones, of which approximately 80% were detected only once. The ten largest account for 1.9% of the sample.

In regard to this clone: There is no known antigen for this receptor. Qualities for individual bases were not recorded, and no much larger clone is one base off.

This TCR derives from a middle-aged man in good health and CMV-seronegative. The sample consisted of PBMCs.

At the DNA level, the sequence is TGTGCCAGCAGCGAAACAGGAATTGATACGCAGTATTTT. This yields the protein CASSETGIDTQYF. The rearranged chain carries TRBV2 and TRBJ2-3; the D gene is possibly TRBD1, with 5 bases matching. V sheds 6 bases and J sheds 6 bases, leaving 13 bases between their ends. The CDR3 measures 13 amino acids from cysteine to phenylalanine. This entry keeps only the CDR3 DNA: 39 bases, framed from base 1. Based on the germline V gene, the CDR1 and CDR2 sequences are SNHLY and FYNNEI.